What follows are 13 T cell receptor beta chains derived from one specimen sequenced in a study of HIV-infected patients and healthy controls (dated by TCRdb to between 2013 and 2015). After antiretroviral therapy began, follow-up blood was collected from HIV-infected patients roughly three months, about 14 weeks, later. Whole blood was used without cell fractionation, so all unsorted peripheral T cells were reflected in the repertoire. Library method: 5' RACE. The instrument was an Illumina MiSeq. About 500 ng RNA was reverse transcribed with SuperScript III using primers against the alpha and beta constant regions. Alpha and beta chain libraries were generated separately via chain-specific third strand synthesis with multiplexing indices. TCRdb applied fastp at Q25 and MiXCR to the public reads, then kept only in-frame beta chains. Each entry is one CDR3 protein sequence, shown with its most common DNA and genes. The sample profile shows around 4,300 distinct CDR3 sequences; around 5.5% of them were found once. The top ten hold approximately 35% of the sample.

This specimen consisted of blood, obtained during antiretroviral therapy. The receptors originated from an adult with HIV infection.

By proportion, this clonotype is medium-sized. The CDR3 DNA reads as TGTGCCAGCAGCTTAGACAGTTCCGGTGAAGCTTTCTTT. It codes for CASSLDSSGEAFF. The rearrangement links TRBV7-9 to TRBJ1-1, with D unresolved. The CDR3 loop spans 13 amino acids. V was pared by 1 base and J by 7 bases, with 10 bases between. Per the germline V gene, CDR1 is SEHNR and CDR2 is FQNEAQ (reference sequence).

This clonotype was observed many times. An end of the junction does not agree with germline; a read error may underlie this. The rearrangement links TRBV27 to TRBJ2-5, with 8 bases lining up with TRBD2. The CDR3 runs to 12 residues. Looked up from germline, CDR1 is MNHEY and CDR2 is SMNVEV (reference sequence). The CDR3 here is CASRGAGEAQYF. The CDR3 DNA reads TGTGCCAGCAGGGGAGCGGGAGAGGCCCAGTACTTC.

By its share, this clonotype is medium-sized (0.01 to 0.1%). The V gene is TRBV6-5, the J gene TRBJ2-1, with TRBD2 identical over 10 bases. J lost 2 bases, V lost 0 bases, and 10 bases had no gene match. CDR1 and CDR2 from the germline V gene are MNHEY and SVGAGI. This CDR3 has 19 amino acids. CDR3 in amino acids: CASSYSKDASGGAYNEQFF. The DNA for the CDR3 is TGTGCCAGCAGTTACTCGAAAGATGCTAGCGGGGGAGCCTACAATGAGCAGTTCTTC.

The sample holds a few counts of this clonotype. This chain links TRBV11-2 with TRBJ1-1; maybe TRBD1 (6 bases). CDR3 length equals 14 residues. Germline values: CDR1 SGHAT, CDR2 FQNNGV. The V end was cut by 4 bases, the J end by 2 bases, with 11 bases between. CDR3 nucleotides: TGTGCCAGCAGCTCAGGGGTCTCAAACACTGAAGCTTTCTTT. Translating it yields CASSSGVSNTEAFF.

In its sample, this clonotype was seen many times. V and J are TRBV4-2 and TRBJ1-5; 7 bases match TRBD1. CDR1 and CDR2 from the germline V gene are LGHNA and YNFKEQ. This CDR3 has 14 residues. Trimming removed 2 bases from V and 9 bases from J; junction bases left unmatched: 7. The CDR3 spells CASSQRQGSSPQHF. The CDR3 DNA sequence: TGTGCCAGCAGCCAAAGACAGGGTAGTTCGCCCCAGCATTTT.

Judged by abundance, this clonotype is medium-sized (0.01 to 0.1%). This chain connects TRBV6-2 or TRBV6-3 to TRBJ2-3, with D possibly matching TRBD2 (6 bases). V was cut by 8 bases and J by 2 bases, with 11 bases left in between. From germline, CDR1 is MNHEY and CDR2 SVGEGT. The CDR3 has 13 amino acids. Written as DNA, the CDR3 is TGTGCCAGCGAGGGACTTTCCACAGATACGCAGTATTTT. It yields the protein CASEGLSTDTQYF.

The sample holds many counts of this clonotype. This rearrangement joins TRBV19 to TRBJ1-1; tentatively, D is TRBD1 (5 bases). The CDR3 runs to 14 residues. The germline V and J ends were trimmed by 7 bases and 12 bases, with 24 bases remaining between them. CDR1 and CDR2 from the germline V gene are LNHDA and SQIVND (reference sequence). For the CDR3, the DNA is TGTGCCAGTACTCCCTCCCTGGGGGACCGCGGGACTTTCTTT. The encoded protein is CASTPSLGDRGTFF.

This clonotype is medium-sized. This chain joins TRBV20-1 and TRBJ2-5, with D uncertain. CDR3 length: 15 residues. The V end lost 1 base, the J end lost 5 bases, and 17 bases lay between the germline ends. The germline gives CDR1 DFQATT, CDR2 SNEGSKA (reference sequence). CDR3 nucleotide sequence: TGCAGTGCTAGAGCCCCTCTCGAATGGATGGAGACCCAGTACTTC. This codes for CSARAPLEWMETQYF.

This clonotype came up many times. The chain joins TRBV11-2 to TRBJ2-1, with D tentatively TRBD1 (5 bases). Per germline, CDR1 SGHAT and CDR2 FQNNGV. With 5 bases removed from V and 5 bases from J, the gap between germline ends came to 16 bases. The CDR3 length is 15 residues. The DNA of the CDR3 is TGTGCCAGCAGCCCACTCCCAGGGTTTAACAATGAGCAGTTCTTC. It translates to CASSPLPGFNNEQFF.

Within the sample, this clonotype is medium-sized. V gene TRBV7-9 combines with J gene TRBJ2-7, with D tentatively TRBD1 (6 bases). The CDR3 spans 16 residues. The V gene lost 5 bases and the J gene lost 5 bases, with 22 bases spanning the gap. Germline CDR1 is SEHNR and CDR2 is FQNEAQ (reference sequence). The CDR3 sequence is CASSILQGPTPHEQYF. Written as DNA, the CDR3 is TGTGCCAGCAGCATACTACAGGGCCCGACTCCCCACGAGCAGTACTTC. The full variable domain, completed using reference TRBV7-9 and TRBJ2-7, is DTGVSQNPRHKITKRGQNVTFRCDPISEHNRLYWYRQTLGQGPEFLTYFQNEAQLEKSRLLSDRFSAERPKGSFSTLEIQRTEQGDSAMYLCASSILQGPTPHEQYFGPGTRLTVT.

This clonotype is deemed medium-sized (0.01 to 0.1%). The chain combines TRBV27 with TRBJ1-1; no reliable D call. Between the trimmed V and J ends, which lost 4 bases and 6 bases, there was a span of 18 bases. The CDR3 contains 15 residues. Germline V gives CDR1 MNHEY, CDR2 SMNVEV (reference sequence). The CDR3 sequence: CASSYSGVPRAEAFF. DNA for the CDR3: TGTGCCAGCAGTTACTCCGGGGTGCCTCGCGCTGAAGCTTTCTTT.

This clonotype showed up many times. CDR3 region: CASSQEGGRETQYF. As DNA, the CDR3 is TGTGCCAGCAGCCAAGAAGGAGGGAGAGAGACCCAGTACTTC. The chain joins TRBV3-1 to TRBJ2-5; D possibly corresponds to TRBD2 (6 bases). Germline CDR1 and CDR2: LGHDT and YNNKEL (reference sequence). V lost 0 bases and J 4 bases, leaving 9 bases between the germline ends. This CDR3 spans 14 amino acids.

This chain uses TRBV5-5 with TRBJ1-5, with 7 bases aligning to TRBD1. The V and J ends lost 2 bases and 0 bases, in that order; junction bases with no gene match: 11. The CDR3 has 18 residues. In germline, CDR1 is SGHKS, CDR2 YYEKEE (reference sequence). As DNA, the CDR3 is TGTGCCAGCAGCTTAGACAGGGATGATTTTCCTAGCAATCAGCCCCAGCATTTT. Protein product: CASSLDRDDFPSNQPQHF.